This T cell receptor (beta chain) was recorded in a study of blood T cell repertoires in COVID-19 (dated by TCRdb to 2020 to 2022). About the investigation overall: Samples covering the acute and convalescent phases of COVID-19 were provided by collaborators in the United States, Italy and Spain. The prospective study material was composed of cDNA or gDNA derived from T cells, B-cell-depleted T cells, or PBMCs. Deeply sampled blood TCRbeta repertoires from subjects exposed to, actively infected with, or recovered from COVID-19 were included in the dataset. The repertoires were made available in a free public database intended to serve as a resource for research on the immune response to SARS-CoV-2. Samples came from the ongoing ImmuneRACE study (first 160 participants) plus 1,254 subjects from 6 global collaborators. Sample metadata almost always included a de-identified subject ID, COVID-19 status, age in years and sex. Where available, HLA class I and class II types were taken from metadata supplied by the sample provider and were not determined by assay-based typing.

The V and J ends are trimmed by 2 bases and 3 bases, leaving 5 bases between them. The CDR3 has 12 amino acids, counting the end cysteine and phenylalanine. CDR3 DNA is the only sequence kept; it has 36 bases, read in frame from the first base. TCRbeta CDR3 regions were amplified from genomic DNA by means of the immunoSEQ Assay, a bias-controlled multiplex PCR. The study's own analysis went as follows. Nucleated cell counts per sample were estimated from amplification of reference gene primers within the assay. To quantify the absolute abundance of each unique TCRbeta CDR3 rearrangement, sequence reads were collapsed and filtered. For each sample, productive Simpson clonality was calculated as the square root of Simpson's diversity index across productive rearrangements. The source is immuneACCESS, and TCRdb retained only in-frame sequences with V and J called. Part of the clones is not carried over; for the studies checked, unresolved V genes explain less than half of this, and the remainder is unexplained. V and J calls and clone size are those listed in that table; D and trimming were worked out from the DNA. This sample lists around 150,000 clones; around 73% were detected once. The ten largest clones represent 9.5% to 12% of the sample.

A second Seattle source provided samples from volunteer blood donors who had recovered from COVID-19. Collaborating institutions collected whole blood in K2EDTA tubes following their own protocols. Collaborator samples were shipped for TCRbeta analysis as frozen whole blood, isolated PBMCs, or DNA extracted from either sample type. Note on this clone: Its antigen specificity is not known. No quality values exist for individual bases; no much larger clone is one base distant.

General findings and caveats noted by the study authors: The quantity of clinical and demographic metadata differed by source and by participant and was supplied without curation.

This TCR derives from a man aged 55 to 69 who had recovered from COVID-19. The sequence links TRBV23-1 to TRBJ2-7; the D gene is not confidently resolved. TRBV23-1 is an ORF for which the function is uncertain. The sequencing input was peripheral blood. CDR3 region: CASSQPGYEQYF. The sequenced DNA: TGCGCCAGCAGTCAACCCGGCTACGAGCAGTACTTC.